Listed here are 29 T cell receptor beta chains from one sample, sequenced in a study of blood T cell repertoires in COVID-19. Produced via immunoSEQ multiplex PCR; TCRdb's table is partial and in-frame only. The table lists tens of thousands of clones, 70% to 85% of them singletons. The source material was peripheral blood. These receptor sequences come from a man between 60 and 75 years old with acute or convalescent COVID-19.

The V call is TRBV7-6, the J call TRBJ2-3, with a tentative D call TRBD1 (5 bases). V lost 4 bases to trimming and J lost 2 bases, with 13 bases between them. The V gene's germline CDR1 is SGHVS and CDR2 FNYEAQ. CDR3 length equals 15 residues. Here the CDR3 reads CASSSPTEHTDTQYF. DNA for the CDR3: TGTGCCAGCAGCTCACCGACAGAGCACACAGATACGCAGTATTTT.

The rearrangement links TRBV19 to TRBJ1-2; D unclear. Germline CDR1 is LNHDA and CDR2 is SQIVND (reference sequence). The germline V and J ends were trimmed by 3 bases and 4 bases, with 12 bases remaining between them. The CDR3 runs 14 residues. CDR3 protein: CASSMTGEAYGYTF. CDR3 in DNA: TGTGCCAGTAGTATGACCGGGGAGGCCTATGGCTACACCTTC.

This chain uses TRBV29-1 with TRBJ2-7; D may be TRBD1 (5 bases). The CDR3 extends over 14 amino acids. Germline-derived CDR1 and CDR2 are SQVTM and ANQGSEA. V was clipped by 6 bases and J by 3 bases, with 18 bases between them. The CDR3 DNA is TGCAGCGTAAGACTGGACAAGCACATCTACGAGCAGTACTTC. As protein: CSVRLDKHIYEQYF.

This clone was counted a few times. V gene TRBV28 combines with J gene TRBJ1-1; possible D gene TRBD1, 5 bases. This CDR3 is built from 13 residues. Germline assignment: CDR1 MDHEN and CDR2 SYDVKM. V dropped 8 bases and J dropped 1 base, with 11 bases sitting between them. CDR3 protein: CASVGLTNTEAFF. CDR3 sequence (DNA): TGTGCCAGCGTGGGGCTTACGAACACTGAAGCTTTCTTT.

This rearrangement joins TRBV11-2 to TRBJ2-6, with D possibly being TRBD2 (6 bases). Germline-derived CDR1 and CDR2 are SGHAT and FQNNGV. The germline V and J ends were trimmed by 4 bases and 2 bases, with 9 bases remaining between them. The CDR3 runs to 15 residues. In DNA, the CDR3 is TGTGCCAGCAGCTGGTGGACTACTGGGGCCAACGTCCTGACTTTC. Protein: CASSWWTTGANVLTF. Full variable domain (outside the CDR3, taken from reference TRBV11-2 and TRBJ2-6): EAGVAQSPRYKIIEKRQSVAFWCNPISGHATLYWYQQILGQGPKLLIQFQNNGVVDDSQLPKDRFSAERLKGVDSTLKIQPAKLEDSAVYLCASSWWTTGANVLTFGAGSRLTVL.

J is TRBJ2-7 and V is TRBV29-1, with TRBD1 matching over 9 bases. CDR3 size: 15 residues. V dropped 6 bases and J dropped 0; count of bases not matched to a gene: 9. From germline, CDR1 is SQVTM and CDR2 ANQGSEA. In DNA form, the CDR3 reads TGCAGCGTCCGAGGTGGGACAGGGCCCTCCTACGAGCAGTACTTC. Amino acids: CSVRGGTGPSYEQYF.

CDR3 in amino acids: CASSLWQGGYTF. The CDR3 DNA is TGTGCCAGCAGTCTGTGGCAGGGGGGCTACACCTTC. V and J are TRBV28 and TRBJ1-2; D possibly corresponds to TRBD1 (6 bases). Trimming shortened V by 5 bases and J by 8 bases, and 12 bases separated the two germline ends. The length of the CDR3 is 12 residues. Germline CDR1 and CDR2: MDHEN and SYDVKM.

The gene calls are TRBV25-1 and TRBJ2-7, with 10 bases matching TRBD1. J gave up 7 bases and V 3 bases, and 9 bases lay outside the gene matches. CDR3 length: 15 residues. The V gene's germline CDR1 is MGHDK and CDR2 SYGVNS. The CDR3 sequence is CASSDPGQGGWEQYF. The CDR3 coding sequence is TGTGCCAGCAGTGATCCCGGACAGGGGGGGTGGGAGCAGTACTTC.

The gene calls are TRBV28 and TRBJ1-2, with D possibly matching TRBD1 (5 bases). The length of the CDR3 is 14 residues. V lost 5 bases to trimming and J lost 4 bases, with 14 bases between them. Germline-derived CDR1 and CDR2 are MDHEN and SYDVKM. The DNA of the CDR3 is TGTGCCAGCAGTATTCCTGACAGCCCCTATGGCTACACCTTC. This encodes CASSIPDSPYGYTF.

This clone was observed a handful of times. The chain carries TRBV21-1 and TRBJ1-3. TRBV21-1 is a pseudogene. The CDR3 has 16 residues. CDR3 sequence reads: CASSNSPRRSGNTIYF. In DNA form, the CDR3 reads TGTGCCAGCAGCAACTCTCCTAGGCGCTCTGGAAACACCATATATTTT.

The rearrangement joins TRBV2 to TRBJ2-5; the match to TRBD1 covers 12 bases. Trimming at V came to 10 bases and at J to 7 bases, leaving 10 bases not matched to a gene. Germline V CDR1 and CDR2: SNHLY, FYNNEI. The CDR3 runs to 14 residues. CDR3 DNA sequence: TGTGCCACCGACCGGGACAGGGGGCTTGGGACCCAGTACTTC. Its translation is CATDRDRGLGTQYF. The full variable domain, rest sourced from reference TRBV2 and TRBJ2-5, is EPEVTQTPSHQVTQMGQEVILRCVPISNHLYFYWYRQILGQKVEFLVSFYNNEISEKSEIFDDQFSVERPDGSNFTLKIRSTKLEDSAMYFCATDRDRGLGTQYFGPGTRLLVL.

This chain joins TRBV18 and TRBJ2-1; TRBD2 is a possible D gene (5 bases). CDR1 KGHSH and CDR2 LQKENI come from the germline V gene. The CDR3 loop spans 16 amino acids. V lost 3 bases, J lost 0 bases, and 12 bases lay in between. CDR3 DNA: TGTGCCAGCTCACCCCAAGCGGTTAGCTCCTACAATGAGCAGTTCTTC. Its protein is CASSPQAVSSYNEQFF.

The V gene is TRBV7-3, the J gene TRBJ1-1, with a weak D call TRBD1 (6 bases). This CDR3 is 15 amino acids long. Looked up from germline, CDR1 is SGHTA and CDR2 is FQGTGA. V lost 3 bases, J lost 6 bases, and 17 bases lay in between. The CDR3 here is CASSFQGQPVSEAFF. The CDR3 region has the DNA TGTGCCAGCAGCTTCCAAGGACAGCCGGTGTCTGAAGCTTTCTTT. The full variable domain, in which reference TRBV7-3 and TRBJ1-1 provide the parts outside the CDR3, is GAGVSQTPSNKVTEKGKYVELRCDPISGHTALYWYRQSLGQGPEFLIYFQGTGAADDSGLPNDRFFAVRPEGSVSTLKIQRTERGDSAVYLCASSFQGQPVSEAFFGQGTRLTVV.

The chain joins TRBV12-5 to TRBJ2-1, with D perhaps TRBD1 (6 bases). CDR3 length: 15 amino acids. Trimming removed 5 bases at V and 9 bases at J, with 20 bases between. Germline CDR1 reads LGHNT; CDR2 reads FRNRAP. CDR3 region: CASGAFRQVALEQFF. CDR3 bases: TGTGCTAGTGGTGCCTTTAGACAGGTAGCCCTTGAGCAGTTCTTC.

This chain connects TRBV7-5 to TRBJ1-5. TRBV7-5 is marked as a pseudogene. The CDR3 is 16 amino acids. CDR3 residues: CARSKGAQGRGQPQHF. CDR3 DNA sequence: TGTGCCAGAAGCAAAGGGGCCCAGGGGAGGGGACAGCCCCAGCATTTT.

V gene TRBV3-1 (or the pseudogene TRBV3-2) combines with J gene TRBJ2-1; maybe TRBD2 (7 bases). Germline V gene data show CDR1 as LGHDT and CDR2 as YNNKEL (reference sequence). V lost 4 bases and J 7 bases, leaving 17 bases between the germline ends. CDR3 length equals 15 residues. The DNA for the CDR3 is TGTGCCAGCAGCCTAGTGGGGGGGCCGAGAAATGAGCAGTTCTTC. It specifies CASSLVGGPRNEQFF.

The chain couples TRBV28 to TRBJ1-2, with D uncertain. The CDR3 runs to 12 residues. Germline V lookup: CDR1 MDHEN, CDR2 SYDVKM. Deletions cut 2 bases from V and 4 bases from J, with 5 bases between. CDR3 sequence reads: CASSLEGYGYTF. CDR3 coding DNA: TGTGCCAGCAGTTTAGAGGGCTATGGCTACACCTTC.

The chain couples TRBV10-1 to TRBJ2-3, with 7 bases aligning to TRBD2. The CDR3 extends over 13 amino acids. Germline-derived CDR1 and CDR2 are WNHNN and SYGVQD (reference sequence). V shed 6 bases and J 4 bases; nucleotides not matched to a gene: 4. The CDR3 bases are TGCGCCAGCAGAGGCGGGAGTTCAGATACGCAGTATTTT. Protein: CASRGGSSDTQYF.

This clone was recorded only once. The chain couples TRBV28 to TRBJ1-2; D gene unclear. The germline V gene has CDR1 MDHEN and CDR2 SYDVKM. This CDR3 has 12 amino acids. V dropped 3 bases and J dropped 4 bases, with 6 bases sitting between them. The CDR3 DNA is TGTGCCAGCAGTTTTCGGGGCTATGGCTACACCTTC. Amino acid sequence: CASSFRGYGYTF.

The chain combines TRBV7-2 with TRBJ1-4; perhaps TRBD1 as D (5 bases). CDR3 length: 13 amino acids. Trimming shortened V by 1 base and J by 6 bases, and 6 bases separated the two germline ends. The germline gives CDR1 SGHTA, CDR2 FQGNSA. CDR3 sequence reads: CASSLGDYEKLFF. The DNA for the CDR3 is TGTGCCAGCAGCTTAGGGGACTATGAAAAACTGTTTTTT.

This sequence joins TRBV19 and TRBJ1-1; 8 bases align to TRBD1. The CDR3 covers 13 residues. The germline V gene encodes CDR1 LNHDA and CDR2 SQIVND (reference sequence). Unmatched junction bases numbered 3, after V lost 4 bases and J lost 5 bases. The CDR3 sequence is CASSTGQATEAFF. The CDR3 bases are TGTGCCAGTAGTACGGGACAGGCGACTGAAGCTTTCTTT.

The rearrangement links TRBV28 to TRBJ2-1; 8 bases fit TRBD2. The V and J ends lost 8 bases and 7 bases, in that order; junction bases with no gene match: 10. In germline, CDR1 is MDHEN, CDR2 SYDVKM. The CDR3 extends over 14 amino acids. CDR3 in DNA: TGTGCCAGCGCCGTCGGGGGGGGGAAGAATGAGCAGTTCTTC. Translating it yields CASAVGGGKNEQFF. Looking up the rest from reference TRBV28 and TRBJ2-1 gives the full variable domain: DVKVTQSSRYLVKRTGEKVFLECVQDMDHENMFWYRQDPGLGLRLIYFSYDVKMKEKGDIPEGYSVSREKKERFSLILESASTNQTSMYLCASAVGGGKNEQFFGPGTRLTVL.

This clone showed up just a few times. V is TRBV10-3 and J is TRBJ1-2, with 8 nucleotides matching TRBD1. The trim removed 0 bases at V and 10 bases at J, leaving 7 bases unmatched. The CDR3 runs 14 residues. Looked up from germline, CDR1 is ENHRY and CDR2 is SYGVKD. In DNA, the CDR3 is TGTGCCATCAGTGAGTCTGGACAGGGCCCCCTCTACACCTTC. This translates into CAISESGQGPLYTF.

This chain joins TRBV6-1 and TRBJ2-7; D not certain. The CDR3 sequence is 13 residues long. Germline V gives CDR1 MNHNS, CDR2 SASEGT. Trimming removed 0 bases from V and 2 bases from J, with 5 bases in between. CDR3 sequence reads: CASSEAQTYEQYF. Written as DNA, the CDR3 is TGTGCCAGCAGTGAAGCGCAGACCTACGAGCAGTACTTC.

In its sample, this clone was seen once. The gene calls are TRBV3-1 (or the pseudogene TRBV3-2) and TRBJ1-2, with D perhaps TRBD1 (6 bases). V lost 0 bases to trimming and J lost 4 bases, with 15 bases between them. Germline CDR1 LGHDT, CDR2 YNNKEL (reference sequence). The CDR3 loop spans 16 amino acids. CDR3 DNA sequence: TGTGCCAGCAGCCAAGATGGGCAGGGGTGGACCTATGGCTACACCTTC. It encodes CASSQDGQGWTYGYTF.

V is TRBV9 and J is TRBJ1-6; 9 bases match TRBD1. Germline CDR1 reads SGDLS; CDR2 reads YYNGEE. The CDR3 has 16 amino acids. J was trimmed by 9 bases and V by 2 bases; bases with no gene match: 9. The CDR3 sequence is CASSVAPTGGISPLHF. The CDR3 region has the DNA TGTGCCAGCAGCGTCGCTCCGACAGGGGGTATTTCACCCCTCCACTTT.

The rearrangement uses TRBV9 and TRBJ1-1, with TRBD1 matching 9 bases. From germline, CDR1 is SGDLS and CDR2 YYNGEE. J lost 3 bases, V lost 4 bases, and 10 bases had no gene match. This CDR3 contains 16 residues. The CDR3 here is CASSFPSQGADTEAFF. The CDR3 DNA follows: TGTGCCAGCAGCTTCCCTTCACAGGGGGCAGACACTGAAGCTTTCTTT.

This sequence joins TRBV5-6 and TRBJ2-7; no definite D call. The V gene lost 3 bases and the J gene lost 4 bases, with 5 bases spanning the gap. Germline CDR1 and CDR2: SGHDT and YYEEEE. The CDR3 extends over 11 amino acids. CDR3 loop: CASSSYYEQYF. The CDR3 DNA is TGTGCCAGCAGCTCCTATTACGAGCAGTACTTC.

Of note for this clone: One junction end disagrees with the germline gene, perhaps due to a read error. The chain carries TRBV7-7 and TRBJ2-1, with D perhaps TRBD2 (6 bases). Germline V gene data show CDR1 as SSHAT and CDR2 as FNYEAQ (reference sequence). This CDR3 contains 14 residues. CDR3 nucleotide sequence: TGTGCTAGCAGCCCCCGCGGGGCGAACAATGAGCAGTTCTTC. Translating it yields CASSPRGANNEQFF.